This note documents a single TCR beta chain sequence. Its antigen remains unidentified. These data come from a study of beta chain features in type 1 diabetes. Study results and caveats: Sampled from patients, naive, central memory and Treg TCRB repertoires appeared more similar than those sampled from healthy donors. Insertions were fewer and deletions more numerous at VDJ junctions in type 1 diabetes patients.

This CDR3 contains 13 residues. Germline V lookup: CDR1 MNHEY, CDR2 SVGAGI. Trimming removed 9 bases at V and 7 bases at J, with 16 bases between. Expressed TCRB transcripts were sequenced because the entire RNA isolate underwent reverse transcription. Only in-frame clones appear in the TCRdb table, and some are missing; sequencing was by immunoSEQ multiplex PCR. The data hold 300,000 to 350,000 clones, with under 8.5% observed a single time. The clonotype comes from a woman younger than 35 in good health. The V gene is TRBV6-5, the J gene TRBJ1-5, with D tentatively TRBD1 (5 bases). The sequenced sample consisted of central memory CD4+ T cells from blood. The CDR3 spells CASRPGSQQPQHF. The CDR3 DNA sequence: TGTGCCAGTCGACCAGGGAGTCAACAGCCCCAGCATTTT.